This T cell receptor beta chain was captured in a study of cytomegalovirus exposure and HLA in healthy donors. Whole-study results and caveats: In vitro work confirmed that a few CMV-associated chains recognize CMV antigens.

PCR amplification relied on 60 Vbeta primers (plus 13 Jbeta primers). Generated by immunoSEQ multiplex PCR, the TCRdb table keeps only in-frame clones and is missing some. The sample shows about 96,000 clones, 60% to 75% of them seen only once. This clone was seen only once. Its target is unknown. The clonotype was recovered from a female donor in good health and CMV-seropositive. The sequencing input was PBMCs.

DNA of the CDR3: TGTGCCAGCAGCCACGCGCACAGGAGGGTGGGGTATAGCAATCAGCCCCAGCATTTT. As protein: CASSHAHRRVGYSNQPQHF. V gene TRBV7-9 combines with J gene TRBJ1-5; maybe TRBD1 (5 bases). V was shortened by 5 bases and J by 0 bases, with 23 bases between the two germline ends. Germline V gene lookup returns CDR1 SEHNR and CDR2 FQNEAQ (reference sequence). The CDR3 covers 19 residues.